This note documents a single T cell receptor (beta chain) sequence. The source of the sample is a study of blood T cell repertoires in COVID-19. On the study more broadly: Collection of acute and convalescent COVID-19 samples took place in the United States, Italy and Spain.

The CDR3 is 16 residues long. V lost 6 bases to trimming and J lost 1 base; unmatched junction nucleotides: 8. CDR1 and CDR2 from the germline V gene are MDHEN and SYDVKM. Assignment of participants to cohorts was predicated upon participant-reported clinical history. The authors' processing: For nucleated cells, counts were estimated from reference gene primer amplification. This table comes from immunoSEQ multiplex PCR, and its TCRdb copy is limited to in-frame clones, with some not included. The D gene and trimming were derived from the DNA, and the V and J assignments and clone size from that table. Found here are 450,000 to 500,000 clones, 87% of them singletons; the top ten hold 0.7%.

This rearrangement joins TRBV28 to TRBJ1-3, with 8 bases fitting TRBD1. The source material was PBMCs or T cells enriched from blood (not recorded which). The receptor was isolated from a woman aged 18-29 years who had recovered from COVID-19. The CDR3 nucleotides are TGTGCCAGCAGGCTAAACCAGGGGGCATCTGGAAACACCATATATTTT. Translated, it gives CASRLNQGASGNTIYF.